This passage covers 25 T cell receptor beta chains from one sample sequenced in a study of cytomegalovirus exposure and HLA in healthy donors. TCRdb keeps only in-frame clones here, not all; method: immunoSEQ multiplex PCR. The sample includes roughly 330,000 clones, roughly 87% seen only once; the top ten take roughly 1.2%. The source material was PBMCs. Every receptor here comes from a woman aged 25-40 years in good health and CMV-seropositive.

This chain connects TRBV30 to TRBJ1-1; tentatively, D is TRBD1 (5 bases). V lost 1 base to trimming and J lost 7 bases, with 10 bases between them. There are 12 residues in the CDR3. Germline values: CDR1 GTSNPN, CDR2 SVGIG (reference sequence). CDR3 sequence (DNA): TGTGCCTGGAGTGAGCCGGGGGATGAAGCTTTCTTT. It codes for CAWSEPGDEAFF.

This clone appeared a few times. V gene TRBV27 combines with J gene TRBJ1-6, with D uncertain. Trimming stripped 8 bases from V and 9 bases from J, with 11 bases between. This CDR3 spans 12 amino acids. Germline-derived CDR1 and CDR2 are MNHEY and SMNVEV (reference sequence). The CDR3, as DNA: TGTGCCAGCCCTCGCGGGGTTTCACCCCTCCACTTT. This codes for CASPRGVSPLHF.

The chain uses TRBV4-3 and TRBJ2-1; 9 bases line up with TRBD2. V was pared by 0 bases and J by 10 bases, with 10 bases of the junction left unmatched. This CDR3 is built from 16 residues. Per the germline V gene, CDR1 is LGHNA and CDR2 is YSLEER. The CDR3 DNA follows: TGCGCCAGCAGCCAAGAAAGGGCTAGCGGGGTGGAGGAGCAGTTCTTC. Protein sequence: CASSQERASGVEEQFF.

The chain carries TRBV9 and TRBJ2-3; D unclear. CDR3 length: 15 amino acids. Per germline, CDR1 SGDLS and CDR2 YYNGEE. V dropped 0 bases and J dropped 5 bases, with 13 bases sitting between them. The chain's CDR3 is CASSVEGRSGDTQYF. The DNA for the CDR3 is TGTGCCAGCAGCGTAGAGGGCAGGTCTGGAGATACGCAGTATTTT.

This clone has only one observation. The rearrangement uses TRBV27 and TRBJ1-1, with D maybe TRBD1 (6 bases). The CDR3 spans 13 residues. Trimming cost V 10 bases and J 2 bases, with 14 bases left between them. CDR1 MNHEY and CDR2 SMNVEV come from the germline V gene (reference sequence). The DNA of the CDR3 is TGTGCCACCCAGGGGCGGATAAACACTGAAGCTTTCTTT. Encoded protein: CATQGRINTEAFF.

This chain connects TRBV28 to TRBJ1-2; TRBD1 is a possible D gene (5 bases). The CDR3 extends over 16 amino acids. V dropped 3 bases and J dropped 3 bases, with 17 bases sitting between them. Germline V gene data show CDR1 as MDHEN and CDR2 as SYDVKM. The CDR3 nucleotides read TGTGCCAGCAGTTTCCCCCAGGGAGGGTCGGACTATGGCTACACCTTC. Translated: CASSFPQGGSDYGYTF.

V usage is TRBV27 and J usage is TRBJ2-3, with D maybe TRBD2 (6 bases). The germline V and J ends were trimmed by 5 bases and 4 bases, with 16 bases remaining between them. The CDR3 has 15 residues. Germline V gene sequence: CDR1 MNHEY, CDR2 SMNVEV (reference sequence). CDR3 bases: TGTGCCAGCAGTCCCTACTACGGGAGCTCAGATACGCAGTATTTT. Amino acid sequence: CASSPYYGSSDTQYF.

The chain carries TRBV13 and TRBJ2-1, with 11 bases that match TRBD2. This CDR3 comprises 18 residues. Trimming cost V 1 base and J 6 bases; bases outside gene matches: 11. Germline loops: CDR1 PRHDT, CDR2 FYEKMQ (reference sequence). CDR3 amino acids: CASSLAPLTSGVCNEQFF. The DNA of the CDR3 is TGTGCCAGCAGCTTAGCCCCCCTGACTAGCGGGGTTTGCAATGAGCAGTTCTTC.

This chain connects TRBV28 to TRBJ2-7; TRBD1 agrees at 8 bases. The CDR3 extends over 17 amino acids. The germline V gene encodes CDR1 MDHEN and CDR2 SYDVKM. V lost 3 bases, J lost 1 base, and 11 bases stayed unmatched. CDR3 in amino acids: CASSLVTGTGGSYEQYF. The CDR3 coding sequence is TGTGCCAGCAGTTTGGTAACCGGGACAGGAGGTTCCTACGAGCAGTACTTC.

The chain carries TRBV28 and TRBJ2-1; D is uncertain. The CDR3 is 13 residues long. V lost 5 bases to trimming and J lost 6 bases, with 11 bases between them. Looked up from germline, CDR1 is MDHEN and CDR2 is SYDVKM. CDR3 loop: CASSLLDGNEQFF. DNA for the CDR3: TGTGCCAGCAGTCTCCTAGATGGCAATGAGCAGTTCTTC. The full variable domain, with the rest looked up from reference TRBV28 and TRBJ2-1, is DVKVTQSSRYLVKRTGEKVFLECVQDMDHENMFWYRQDPGLGLRLIYFSYDVKMKEKGDIPEGYSVSREKKERFSLILESASTNQTSMYLCASSLLDGNEQFFGPGTRLTVL.

This clone is a singleton in its sample. The gene calls are TRBV28 and TRBJ2-7; D gene unclear. CDR3 length equals 12 residues. The V gene lost 8 bases and the J gene lost 4 bases, with 12 bases spanning the gap. Germline loops: CDR1 MDHEN, CDR2 SYDVKM. As DNA, the CDR3 is TGTGCCAGCTTTCGAGTGGGGTACGAGCAGTACTTC. Translating gives CASFRVGYEQYF.

This clone was seen a single time. V gene TRBV28 combines with J gene TRBJ2-1; D remains unclear. The CDR3 has 18 residues. V lost 7 bases and J lost 4, with 26 bases in between. Germline V gene lookup returns CDR1 MDHEN and CDR2 SYDVKM. This CDR3 reads CASTAGFSTSPDYNEQFF. DNA for the CDR3: TGTGCCAGCACCGCTGGCTTTTCGACATCCCCTGATTACAATGAGCAGTTCTTC.

V is TRBV28 and J is TRBJ1-1, with D possibly being TRBD1 (6 bases). Germline V gene sequence: CDR1 MDHEN, CDR2 SYDVKM. Between the trimmed V and J ends, which lost 1 base and 2 bases, there was a span of 11 bases. CDR3 length: 15 amino acids. The CDR3 region is CASSLFGTTNTEAFF. CDR3 nucleotide sequence: TGTGCCAGCAGTTTATTCGGGACAACTAACACTGAAGCTTTCTTT.

This sequence joins TRBV27 and TRBJ2-1; maybe TRBD2 (6 bases). CDR3 size: 14 residues. The V and J ends lost 4 bases and 6 bases respectively, with 13 bases between them. CDR1 MNHEY and CDR2 SMNVEV come from the germline V gene (reference sequence). This CDR3 reads CASSSIAELNEQFF. DNA for the CDR3: TGTGCCAGCAGTTCAATAGCGGAGCTCAATGAGCAGTTCTTC.

The V gene is TRBV27, the J gene TRBJ1-1; D unresolved. The CDR3 spans 13 residues. Germline V gene sequence: CDR1 MNHEY, CDR2 SMNVEV (reference sequence). V was pared by 8 bases and J by 4 bases, with 14 bases between. In DNA form, the CDR3 reads TGTGCCAGCTTCGCCGGAGGGAGCACTGAAGCTTTCTTT. It specifies CASFAGGSTEAFF.

This chain connects TRBV7-6 to TRBJ2-2; 9 nucleotides line up with TRBD2. The CDR3 length is 17 residues. The V segment lost 0 bases and the J segment 6 bases; nucleotides outside the gene matches: 8. Germline V gene sequence: CDR1 SGHVS, CDR2 FNYEAQ. The CDR3 here is CASSLALSGTSSGELFF. CDR3 in DNA: TGTGCCAGCAGCTTAGCCCTCTCGGGGACTAGCTCCGGGGAGCTGTTTTTT.

This clone was observed once. The rearrangement joins TRBV5-4 to TRBJ2-2; D unclear. Trimming took off 2 bases at V and 2 bases at J, with 4 bases between the two ends. Germline V gene sequence: CDR1 SGHNT, CDR2 YYREEE (reference sequence). The CDR3 extends over 13 amino acids. The CDR3 loop is CASSFINTGELFF. CDR3 sequence (DNA): TGTGCCAGCAGCTTTATAAACACCGGGGAGCTGTTTTTT.

V is TRBV30 and J is TRBJ2-5, with a possible D match to TRBD2 (7 bases). V was trimmed by 1 base and J by 5 bases, leaving 14 bases between them. The CDR3 contains 14 residues. Germline loops: CDR1 GTSNPN, CDR2 SVGIG (reference sequence). For the CDR3, the DNA is TGTGCCTGGAGTGCCGGGGGGCTAGGGGAGACCCAGTACTTC. Translated, it gives CAWSAGGLGETQYF.

The chain couples TRBV5-1 to TRBJ2-7; D perhaps matches TRBD2 (5 bases). Germline CDR1 SGHRS, CDR2 YFSETQ. Trimming took 4 bases from V and 5 from J, leaving 13 bases between them. This CDR3 is 13 amino acids long. In DNA form, the CDR3 reads TGCGCCAGCAGCGGGATGGGGAGCCACGAGCAGTACTTC. It codes for CASSGMGSHEQYF.

The gene calls are TRBV28 and TRBJ1-6, with D possibly being TRBD1 (5 bases). The V gene lost 5 bases and the J gene lost 6 bases, with 20 bases spanning the gap. This CDR3 contains 17 residues. CDR1 is MDHEN, CDR2 SYDVKM, per germline. The CDR3 DNA is TGTGCCAGCAGTACTGCCAGGTGGGGCAGTTTTAATTCACCCCTCCACTTT. This encodes CASSTARWGSFNSPLHF.

This rearrangement joins TRBV5-1 to TRBJ1-1; 10 positions match TRBD1. CDR1 is SGHRS, CDR2 YFSETQ, per germline. The CDR3 sequence is 17 residues long. J gave up 0 bases and V 4 bases, and 9 bases lay outside the gene matches. CDR3 coding DNA: TGCGCCAGCAGCCTGAGACAGGGGGCGTCCCTGAACACTGAAGCTTTCTTT. Protein product: CASSLRQGASLNTEAFF.

This clone was detected a few times. The chain combines TRBV5-1 with TRBJ1-1; possibly TRBD1 for D (5 bases). This CDR3 spans 13 amino acids. V was cut by 7 bases and J by 1 base, with 11 bases left in between. Germline V gene sequence: CDR1 SGHRS, CDR2 YFSETQ. DNA for the CDR3: TGCGCCAGCGGGGACCGCCCGAACACTGAAGCTTTCTTT. It yields the protein CASGDRPNTEAFF.

In this sample, this clone turned up once. V usage is TRBV5-4 and J usage is TRBJ2-1; no reliable D call. V was cut by 4 bases and J by 0 bases, with 14 bases left in between. This CDR3 is 16 amino acids long. CDR1 is SGHNT, CDR2 YYREEE, per germline (reference sequence). CDR3 protein: CASSGQGFSSYNEQFF. The CDR3 nucleotides are TGTGCCAGCAGCGGTCAAGGGTTTAGCTCCTACAATGAGCAGTTCTTC. Full variable domain (rest looked up from reference TRBV5-4 and TRBJ2-1): ETGVTQSPTHLIKTRGQQVTLRCSSQSGHNTVSWYQQALGQGPQFIFQYYREEENGRGNFPPRFSGLQFPNYSSELNVNALELDDSALYLCASSGQGFSSYNEQFFGPGTRLTVL.

V usage is TRBV7-2 and J usage is TRBJ2-7; D is possibly TRBD1 (5 bases). V was cut by 1 base and J by 3 bases, with 16 bases left in between. The CDR3 loop spans 16 amino acids. Germline V gene sequence: CDR1 SGHTA, CDR2 FQGNSA. In DNA, the CDR3 is TGTGCCAGCAGCTTAGAGGGTCTAGGGGTCCTCTACGAGCAGTACTTC. This codes for CASSLEGLGVLYEQYF.

With respect to this clone: Different DNA sequences within this sample yield the same CDR3. This rearrangement joins TRBV27 to TRBJ1-1; 9 nucleotides line up with TRBD1. This CDR3 region has 13 residues. Germline V CDR1 and CDR2: MNHEY, SMNVEV (reference sequence). V lost 5 bases, J lost 5 bases, and 3 bases stayed unmatched. This CDR3 is CASSLTGGTEAFF. The CDR3 nucleotides read TGTGCCAGCAGTCTGACAGGGGGGACTGAAGCTTTCTTT.